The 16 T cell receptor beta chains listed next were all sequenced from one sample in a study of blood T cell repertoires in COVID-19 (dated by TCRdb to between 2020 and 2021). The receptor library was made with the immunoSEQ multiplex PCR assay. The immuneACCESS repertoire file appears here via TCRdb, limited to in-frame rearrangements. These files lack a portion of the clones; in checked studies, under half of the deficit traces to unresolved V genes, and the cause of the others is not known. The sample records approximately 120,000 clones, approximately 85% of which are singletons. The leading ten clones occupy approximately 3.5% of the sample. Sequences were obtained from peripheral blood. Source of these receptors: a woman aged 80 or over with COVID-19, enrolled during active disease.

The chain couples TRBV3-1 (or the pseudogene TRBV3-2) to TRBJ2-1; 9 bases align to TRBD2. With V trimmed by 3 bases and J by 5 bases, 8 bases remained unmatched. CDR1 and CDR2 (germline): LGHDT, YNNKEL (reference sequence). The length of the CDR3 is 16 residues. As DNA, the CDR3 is TGTGCCAGCAGCCATGTGGGACTAGCCCAAGACAATGAGCAGTTCTTC. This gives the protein CASSHVGLAQDNEQFF.

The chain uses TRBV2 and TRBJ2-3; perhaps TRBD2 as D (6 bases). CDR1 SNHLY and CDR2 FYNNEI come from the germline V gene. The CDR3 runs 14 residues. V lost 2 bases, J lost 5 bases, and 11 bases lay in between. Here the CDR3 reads CASSETSGRDTQYF. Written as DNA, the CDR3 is TGTGCCAGCAGTGAAACCTCCGGGAGAGATACGCAGTATTTT. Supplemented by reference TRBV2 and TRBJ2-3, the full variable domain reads EPEVTQTPSHQVTQMGQEVILRCVPISNHLYFYWYRQILGQKVEFLVSFYNNEISEKSEIFDDQFSVERPDGSNFTLKIRSTKLEDSAMYFCASSETSGRDTQYFGPGTRLTVL.

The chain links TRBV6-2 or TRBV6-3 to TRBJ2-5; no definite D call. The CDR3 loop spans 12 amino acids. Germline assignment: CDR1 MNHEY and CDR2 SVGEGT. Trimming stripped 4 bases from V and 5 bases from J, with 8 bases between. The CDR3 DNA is TGTGCCAGCAGTTCCGGCAGGGAGACCCAGTACTTC. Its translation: CASSSGRETQYF.

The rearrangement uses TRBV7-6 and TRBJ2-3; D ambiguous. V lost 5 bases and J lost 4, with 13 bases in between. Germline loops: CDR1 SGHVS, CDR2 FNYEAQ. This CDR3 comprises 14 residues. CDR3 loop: CASSPPGEPDTQYF. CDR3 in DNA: TGTGCCAGCAGCCCCCCCGGTGAACCAGATACGCAGTATTTT.

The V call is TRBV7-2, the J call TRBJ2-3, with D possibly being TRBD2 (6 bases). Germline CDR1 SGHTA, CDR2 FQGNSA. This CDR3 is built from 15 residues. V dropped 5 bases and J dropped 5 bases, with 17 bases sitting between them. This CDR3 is CASSAGPRQGDTQYF. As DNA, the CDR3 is TGTGCCAGCAGCGCGGGACCCAGGCAAGGAGATACGCAGTATTTT.

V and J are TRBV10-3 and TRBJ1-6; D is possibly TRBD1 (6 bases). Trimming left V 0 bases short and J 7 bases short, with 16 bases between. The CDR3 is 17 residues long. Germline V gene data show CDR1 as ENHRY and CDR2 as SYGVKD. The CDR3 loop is CAISESIFGTKNSPLHF. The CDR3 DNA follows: TGTGCCATCAGTGAGTCGATTTTCGGGACAAAGAATTCACCCCTCCACTTT.

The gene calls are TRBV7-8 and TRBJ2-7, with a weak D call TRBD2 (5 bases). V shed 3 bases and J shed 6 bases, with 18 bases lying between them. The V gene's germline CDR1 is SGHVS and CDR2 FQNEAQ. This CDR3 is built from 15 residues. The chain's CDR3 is CASSLAQAGPPEQYF. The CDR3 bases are TGTGCCAGCAGCTTGGCCCAGGCGGGCCCACCCGAGCAGTACTTC.

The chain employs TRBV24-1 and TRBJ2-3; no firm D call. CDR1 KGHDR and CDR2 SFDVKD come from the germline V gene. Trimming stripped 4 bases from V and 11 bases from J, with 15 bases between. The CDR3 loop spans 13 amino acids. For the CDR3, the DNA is TGTGCCACCAGTGACTCGTCCCTACCTAAGCAGTATTTT. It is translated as CATSDSSLPKQYF.

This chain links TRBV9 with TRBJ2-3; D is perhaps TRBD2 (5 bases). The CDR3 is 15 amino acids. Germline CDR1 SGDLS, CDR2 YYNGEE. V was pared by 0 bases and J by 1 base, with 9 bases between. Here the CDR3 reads CASSVAGRGTDTQYF. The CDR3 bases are TGTGCCAGCAGCGTAGCCGGGCGGGGCACAGATACGCAGTATTTT.

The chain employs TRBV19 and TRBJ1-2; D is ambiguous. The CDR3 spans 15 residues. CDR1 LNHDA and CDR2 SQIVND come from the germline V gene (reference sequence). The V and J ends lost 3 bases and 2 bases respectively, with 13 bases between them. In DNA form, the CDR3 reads TGTGCCAGTAGTATCATTAACACCCTCAACTATGGCTACACCTTC. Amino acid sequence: CASSIINTLNYGYTF.

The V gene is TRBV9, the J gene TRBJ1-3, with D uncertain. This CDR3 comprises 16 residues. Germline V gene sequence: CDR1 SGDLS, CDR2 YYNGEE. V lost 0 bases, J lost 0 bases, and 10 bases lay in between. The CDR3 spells CASSVDSPPSGNTIYF. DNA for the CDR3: TGTGCCAGCAGCGTAGACAGTCCCCCCTCTGGAAACACCATATATTTT.

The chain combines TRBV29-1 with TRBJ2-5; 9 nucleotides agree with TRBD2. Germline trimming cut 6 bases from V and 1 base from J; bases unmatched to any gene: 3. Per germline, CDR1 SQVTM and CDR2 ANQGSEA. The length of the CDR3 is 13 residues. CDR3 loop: CSVPTSGQETQYF. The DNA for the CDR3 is TGCAGCGTGCCGACTAGCGGCCAAGAGACCCAGTACTTC.

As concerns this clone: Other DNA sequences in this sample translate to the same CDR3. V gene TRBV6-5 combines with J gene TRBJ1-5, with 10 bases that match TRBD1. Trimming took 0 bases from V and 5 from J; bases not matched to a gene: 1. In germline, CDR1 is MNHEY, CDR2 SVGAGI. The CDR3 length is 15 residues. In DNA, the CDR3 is TGTGCCAGCAGTTACTCCGGACAGGGGGATCAGCCCCAGCATTTT. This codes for CASSYSGQGDQPQHF.

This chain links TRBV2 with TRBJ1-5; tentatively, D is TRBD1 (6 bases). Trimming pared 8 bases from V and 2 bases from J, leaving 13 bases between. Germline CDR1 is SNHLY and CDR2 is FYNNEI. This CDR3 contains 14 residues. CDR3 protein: CASANRVGNQPQHF. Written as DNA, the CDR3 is TGTGCCAGCGCGAACAGGGTAGGCAATCAGCCCCAGCATTTT.

The CDR3 DNA reads as TGCGCCAGCAGCTTGGTCCAGGGGGCCTCCTACGAGCAGTACTTC. Translated: CASSLVQGASYEQYF. V usage is TRBV5-1 and J usage is TRBJ2-7, with 8 bases lining up with TRBD1. CDR1 is SGHRS, CDR2 YFSETQ, per germline. V lost 0 bases to trimming and J lost 0 bases; unmatched junction nucleotides: 2. CDR3 length: 15 residues.

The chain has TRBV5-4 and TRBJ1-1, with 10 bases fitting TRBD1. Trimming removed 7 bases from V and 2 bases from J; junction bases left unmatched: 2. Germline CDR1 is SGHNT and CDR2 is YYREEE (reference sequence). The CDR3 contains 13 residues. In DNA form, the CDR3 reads TGTGCCAGCGACAGGGGGCAAAACACTGAAGCTTTCTTT. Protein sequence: CASDRGQNTEAFF.